These 28 T cell receptor beta chains originate from one sample sequenced in a study of Ad26.COV2.S vaccination and SARS-CoV-2 variants. Only in-frame clones appear in the TCRdb table, and some are missing; sequencing was by immunoSEQ multiplex PCR. In the table there are approximately 300,000 clones, 70% to 90% of which are singletons. Indicated treatment: around 19 received Ad26.COV2.S at low or high dose, single or two shots; 5 received placebo; per-sample allocation not given. Repertoires come from day 63 after the first vaccine or placebo injection. This sample comprised peripheral blood, obtained in a trial of Ad26.COV2.S vaccine versus placebo. The receptors come from a person between 18 and 65 years old who received the Ad26.COV2.S COVID-19 vaccine or a placebo.

This clone was found a few times. The chain combines TRBV11-2 with TRBJ1-6, with D possibly matching TRBD1 (6 bases). Germline CDR1 reads SGHAT; CDR2 reads FQNNGV. Trimming removed 1 base at V and 10 bases at J, with 14 bases between. The CDR3 runs to 15 residues. CDR3 coding DNA: TGTGCCAGCAGCTTAGTAACGCCGGGGGGCTCACCCCTCCACTTT. This encodes CASSLVTPGGSPLHF.

The chain uses TRBV18 and TRBJ2-2; the D gene is possibly TRBD1 (6 bases). Trimming took 5 bases from V and 6 from J, leaving 16 bases between them. The CDR3 contains 15 residues. Germline CDR1 reads KGHSH; CDR2 reads LQKENI. CDR3 nucleotides: TGTGCCAGCTCATCACAGGGTCCGGGCGCCGGGGAGCTGTTTTTT. It specifies CASSSQGPGAGELFF.

V usage is TRBV5-4 and J usage is TRBJ2-5, with 8 bases fitting TRBD1. The CDR3 loop spans 16 amino acids. The J segment lost 4 bases and the V segment lost 1 base, leaving 9 bases of the junction unmatched. Germline assignment: CDR1 SGHNT and CDR2 YYREEE (reference sequence). CDR3 DNA sequence: TGTGCCAGCAGCTTGTTTCCGGGACAGGAAATAGAGACCCAGTACTTC. Encoded protein: CASSLFPGQEIETQYF. The variable domain in full, completed from reference TRBV5-4 and TRBJ2-5, reads ETGVTQSPTHLIKTRGQQVTLRCSSQSGHNTVSWYQQALGQGPQFIFQYYREEENGRGNFPPRFSGLQFPNYSSELNVNALELDDSALYLCASSLFPGQEIETQYFGPGTRLLVL.

The chain uses TRBV30 and TRBJ2-7, with D possibly called TRBD1 or TRBD2 (5 bases each). Germline CDR1 GTSNPN, CDR2 SVGIG (reference sequence). CDR3 length: 14 amino acids. The V gene lost 0 bases and the J gene lost 0 bases, with 9 bases spanning the gap. The CDR3 region has the DNA TGTGCCTGGAGTGTTGGGGGATCCTCCTACGAGCAGTACTTC. Translating gives CAWSVGGSSYEQYF. Filled out from reference TRBV30 and TRBJ2-7, the complete variable domain reads SQTIHQWPATLVQPVGSPLSLECTVEGTSNPNLYWYRQAAGRGLQLLFYSVGIGQISSEVPQNLSASRPQDRQFILSSKKLLLSDSGFYLCAWSVGGSSYEQYFGPGTRLTVT.

The chain has TRBV4-3 and TRBJ2-7; no clear D. The V and J ends lost 3 bases and 6 bases respectively, with 15 bases between them. From germline, CDR1 is LGHNA and CDR2 YSLEER. This CDR3 is 14 amino acids long. CDR3 sequence (DNA): TGCGCCAGCAGCCAGTCCCCGACGGCGGTCGAGCAGTACTTC. Translating gives CASSQSPTAVEQYF.

The gene calls are TRBV7-9 and TRBJ2-3, with TRBD1 matching 8 bases. This CDR3 has 15 residues. Germline loops: CDR1 SEHNR, CDR2 FQNEAQ (reference sequence). The V and J ends lost 3 bases and 4 bases, in that order; junction bases with no gene match: 6. The CDR3 DNA sequence: TGTGCCAGCAGCTTTGGCAGGGGGCGAGCAGATACGCAGTATTTT. Amino acid sequence: CASSFGRGRADTQYF.

This clone was found once. The chain uses TRBV6-6 and TRBJ2-3; the D gene could be TRBD1 or TRBD2 (5 bases each). V lost 4 bases, J lost 1 base, and 15 bases lay in between. There are 16 residues in the CDR3. CDR1 MNHNY and CDR2 SVGAGI come from the germline V gene (reference sequence). The CDR3 coding sequence is TGTGCCAGCAGTTTCGGGGCCCGGGACCGCACAGATACGCAGTATTTT. It is translated as CASSFGARDRTDTQYF.

CDR3: CASKNEAGKRTEAFF. CDR3 in DNA: TGTGCCAGCAAAAACGAGGCGGGGAAGAGAACTGAAGCTTTCTTT. The chain has TRBV13 and TRBJ1-1; D call uncertain. Trimming stripped 7 bases from V and 5 bases from J, with 20 bases between. CDR1 and CDR2 from the germline V gene are PRHDT and FYEKMQ (reference sequence). This CDR3 comprises 15 residues.

CDR3 bases: TGTGCCACCAGTGACCCTTGGAGGGCGCCTGAAGCTTTCTTT. Residues: CATSDPWRAPEAFF. This chain links TRBV24-1 with TRBJ1-1; D is uncertain. V was shortened by 4 bases and J by 6 bases, with 14 bases between the two germline ends. Germline assignment: CDR1 KGHDR and CDR2 SFDVKD. The CDR3 extends over 14 amino acids.

The rearrangement joins TRBV7-8 to TRBJ1-2; 8 bases are shared with TRBD1. Germline CDR1 and CDR2: SGHVS and FQNEAQ. V was clipped by 2 bases and J by 8 bases; unmatched bases: 13. CDR3 length: 16 amino acids. CDR3 sequence reads: CASSLTVQGAVKGYTF. CDR3 nucleotides: TGTGCCAGCAGCTTAACAGTCCAGGGGGCGGTTAAAGGCTACACCTTC.

The CDR3: CASSGLGTGVYGYTF. In nucleotides, the CDR3 is TGTGCCAGCTCAGGGCTCGGGACAGGGGTGTATGGCTACACCTTC. The chain recombines TRBV18 with TRBJ1-2, with 10 bases fitting TRBD1. CDR1 and CDR2 (germline): KGHSH, LQKENI. This CDR3 is 15 amino acids long. The V gene end was trimmed by 5 bases and the J gene end by 5 bases; junction bases not matched to a gene: 8.

The V call is TRBV19, the J call TRBJ1-5; maybe TRBD1 (6 bases). This CDR3 has 15 amino acids. V lost 6 bases, J lost 3 bases, and 15 bases lay in between. CDR1 is LNHDA, CDR2 SQIVND, per germline (reference sequence). CDR3 residues: CASRSGGQYNQPQHF. In DNA, the CDR3 is TGTGCCAGTAGGAGTGGTGGACAGTACAATCAGCCCCAGCATTTT.

This chain joins TRBV5-6 and TRBJ2-7; no definite D call. With 3 bases removed from V and 3 bases from J, the gap between germline ends came to 13 bases. The CDR3 extends over 14 amino acids. Germline CDR1 and CDR2: SGHDT and YYEEEE. Here the CDR3 reads CASSSRAGGYEQYF. The CDR3 region has the DNA TGTGCCAGCAGCTCCCGGGCCGGTGGCTACGAGCAGTACTTC. The variable domain in full, with the rest retrieved from reference TRBV5-6 and TRBJ2-7, is DAGVTQSPTHLIKTRGQQVTLRCSPKSGHDTVSWYQQALGQGPQFIFQYYEEEERQRGNFPDRFSGHQFPNYSSELNVNALLLGDSALYLCASSSRAGGYEQYFGPGTRLTVT.

The gene calls are TRBV2 and TRBJ1-4, with a weak D call TRBD1 (6 bases). The CDR3 contains 12 residues. CDR1 and CDR2 (germline): SNHLY, FYNNEI. Trimming shortened V by 11 bases and J by 7 bases, and 14 bases separated the two germline ends. CDR3 DNA sequence: TGTGCCGGGGGCAGGGTCCGTGAAAAACTGTTTTTT. This translates into CAGGRVREKLFF.

V gene TRBV5-3 combines with J gene TRBJ1-4, with D unresolved. TRBV5-3 belongs to the ORF category, with a function that is uncertain. This CDR3 region has 15 residues. V was pared by 0 bases and J by 5 bases, with 11 bases between. The CDR3 loop is CARSLGQPSNEKLFF. Here the CDR3 DNA reads TGTGCCAGAAGCTTGGGGCAACCATCAAATGAAAAACTGTTTTTT.

The CDR3 is CASSLNNEQFF. The CDR3 DNA is TGTGCCAGCAGTCTGAATAATGAGCAGTTCTTC. The chain employs TRBV6-5 and TRBJ2-1; D call uncertain. The germline V gene encodes CDR1 MNHEY and CDR2 SVGAGI. The CDR3 loop spans 11 amino acids. The V and J ends lost 5 bases and 7 bases respectively, with 6 bases between them.

The gene calls are TRBV18 and TRBJ1-5; 7 bases agree with TRBD1. The CDR3 has 15 amino acids. Per the germline V gene, CDR1 is KGHSH and CDR2 is LQKENI. V trimming: 3 bases; J trimming: 5 bases; junction bases outside the gene matches: 7. CDR3 in amino acids: CASSPDRWGDQPQHF. The CDR3 nucleotides read TGTGCCAGCTCACCGGACAGGTGGGGAGATCAGCCCCAGCATTTT.

The rearrangement uses TRBV5-1 and TRBJ2-3, with 13 bases lining up with TRBD2. This CDR3 has 17 residues. CDR1 is SGHRS and CDR2 is YFSETQ in the germline V gene. Germline trimming cut 6 bases from V and 1 base from J; bases unmatched to any gene: 8. In DNA, the CDR3 is TGCGCCAGCAACTGGGGGACTAGCGGGGCAGGCACAGATACGCAGTATTTT. Protein sequence: CASNWGTSGAGTDTQYF.

The V gene is TRBV5-5, the J gene TRBJ2-1; unclear D gene. CDR1 is SGHKS, CDR2 YYEKEE, per germline (reference sequence). V lost 3 bases to trimming and J lost 4 bases, with 8 bases between them. CDR3 length: 13 amino acids. CDR3 protein: CASSSSTYNEQFF. The CDR3 DNA follows: TGTGCCAGCAGCTCGTCAACGTACAATGAGCAGTTCTTC.

V gene TRBV14 combines with J gene TRBJ1-6; D possibly corresponds to TRBD1 (5 bases). This CDR3 spans 16 amino acids. Germline-derived CDR1 and CDR2 are SGHDN and FVKESK. V was pared by 0 bases and J by 4 bases, with 10 bases between. The CDR3 nucleotides are TGTGCCAGCAGCCAAGATCCGGGGGGGTATAATTCACCCCTCCACTTT. Protein: CASSQDPGGYNSPLHF. Complete variable domain (other parts from reference TRBV14 and TRBJ1-6): EAGVTQFPSHSVIEKGQTVTLRCDPISGHDNLYWYRRVMGKEIKFLLHFVKESKQDESGMPNNRFLAERTGGTYSTLKVQPAELEDSGVYFCASSQDPGGYNSPLHFGNGTRLTVT.

V is TRBV7-6 and J is TRBJ2-5, with 13 bases aligning to TRBD2. Germline V lookup: CDR1 SGHVS, CDR2 FNYEAQ. The trim removed 5 bases at V and 2 bases at J, leaving 5 bases unmatched. This CDR3 is 16 amino acids long. Here the CDR3 DNA reads TGTGCCAGCAGCAAAGGACTAGCGGGGGCACAAGAGACCCAGTACTTC. Amino acids: CASSKGLAGAQETQYF.

Remarks on this clone: This CDR3 is also generated by other DNA sequences in the sample. The chain carries TRBV5-1 and TRBJ2-7, with 11 bases lining up with TRBD1. The CDR3 spans 15 residues. The trim removed 2 bases at V and 2 bases at J, leaving 3 bases unmatched. Germline V gene sequence: CDR1 SGHRS, CDR2 YFSETQ. The DNA of the CDR3 is TGCGCCAGCAGCTTAAGGGACAGGGGGACCTACGAGCAGTACTTC. It yields the protein CASSLRDRGTYEQYF.

The chain combines TRBV19 with TRBJ1-4; 9 bases map to TRBD1. The length of the CDR3 is 15 residues. The J segment lost 7 bases and the V segment lost 2 bases, leaving 5 bases of the junction unmatched. Germline CDR1 reads LNHDA; CDR2 reads SQIVND (reference sequence). The CDR3 sequence: CASSITGQGVEKLFF. DNA of the CDR3: TGTGCCAGTAGTATAACGGGACAGGGAGTTGAAAAACTGTTTTTT.

Only a few counts were recorded for this clone. CDR3 sequence reads: CAIRAGMRSYEQYF. The CDR3 DNA follows: TGTGCCATCAGAGCGGGAATGAGGTCCTACGAGCAGTACTTC. The J gene is TRBJ2-7, the V gene TRBV10-3; 7 bases agree with TRBD2. Trimming at V came to 6 bases and at J to 1 base, leaving 6 bases not matched to a gene. Germline V gene lookup returns CDR1 ENHRY and CDR2 SYGVKD. This CDR3 is built from 14 residues.

The chain has TRBV7-2 and TRBJ1-2; D perhaps matches TRBD1 (6 bases). Germline V lookup: CDR1 SGHTA, CDR2 FQGNSA. The V end was cut by 1 base, the J end by 4 bases, with 13 bases between. The CDR3 has 15 amino acids. CDR3: CASSLVGAPPYGYTF. CDR3 nucleotides: TGTGCCAGCAGCTTAGTGGGGGCGCCCCCCTATGGCTACACCTTC.

The V call is TRBV11-2, the J call TRBJ2-1; D is tentatively TRBD1 or TRBD2 (6 bases each). The CDR3 runs 14 residues. The V end lost 4 bases, the J end lost 6 bases, and 13 bases lay between the germline ends. From germline, CDR1 is SGHAT and CDR2 FQNNGV. CDR3 sequence reads: CASSSGGRINEQFF. The CDR3 DNA reads as TGTGCCAGCAGCTCTGGGGGGCGGATCAATGAGCAGTTCTTC.

The CDR3 DNA reads TGTGCCAGCAGCCCCTTCCCGGTGAGTGGCTACACCTTC. Protein: CASSPFPVSGYTF. The chain joins TRBV12-3 or TRBV12-4 to TRBJ1-2; no clear D. This CDR3 has 13 amino acids. Trimming shortened V by 6 bases and J by 7 bases, and 15 bases separated the two germline ends.

The J gene is TRBJ1-4, the V gene TRBV5-1; D may be TRBD1 (5 bases). The germline V and J ends were trimmed by 4 bases and 4 bases, with 14 bases remaining between them. The CDR3 has 15 amino acids. CDR1 is SGHRS, CDR2 YFSETQ, per germline. The CDR3 sequence is CASSVMGGFNEKLFF. The CDR3 region has the DNA TGCGCCAGCAGCGTCATGGGGGGATTTAATGAAAAACTGTTTTTT. The variable domain in full, with the rest retrieved from reference TRBV5-1 and TRBJ1-4, is KAGVTQTPRYLIKTRGQQVTLSCSPISGHRSVSWYQQTPGQGLQFLFEYFSETQRNKGNFPGRFSGRQFSNSRSEMNVSTLELGDSALYLCASSVMGGFNEKLFFGSGTQLSVL.